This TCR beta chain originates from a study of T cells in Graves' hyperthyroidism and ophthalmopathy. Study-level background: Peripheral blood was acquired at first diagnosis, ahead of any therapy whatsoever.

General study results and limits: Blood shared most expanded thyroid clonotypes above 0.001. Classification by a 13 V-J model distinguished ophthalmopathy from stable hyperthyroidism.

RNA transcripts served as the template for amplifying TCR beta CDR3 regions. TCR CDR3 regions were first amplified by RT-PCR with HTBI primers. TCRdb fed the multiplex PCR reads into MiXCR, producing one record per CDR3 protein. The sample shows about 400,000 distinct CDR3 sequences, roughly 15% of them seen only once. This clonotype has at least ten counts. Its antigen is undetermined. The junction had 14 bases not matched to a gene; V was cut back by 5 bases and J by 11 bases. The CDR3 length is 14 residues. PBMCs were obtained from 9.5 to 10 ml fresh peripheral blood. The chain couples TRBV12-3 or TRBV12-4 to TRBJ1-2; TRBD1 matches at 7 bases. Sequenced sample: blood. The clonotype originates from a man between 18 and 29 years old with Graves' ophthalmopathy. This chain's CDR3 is CASSPSGTAYGYTF. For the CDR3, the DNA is TGTGCCAGCAGTCCATCCGGGACAGCCTACGGATACACCTTC.